This T cell receptor (beta chain) was retrieved from a study of T cell changes during pregnancy in multiple sclerosis. Some clones are missing from TCRdb's copy, which holds only in-frame ones; the method was immunoSEQ multiplex PCR. This sample has about 18,000 clones, with about 88% found just once. Germline V gives CDR1 SGHRS, CDR2 YFSETQ. This CDR3 contains 13 residues. The germline V and J ends were trimmed by 1 base and 0 bases, with 5 bases remaining between them. This clonotype originated in a female donor in good health, enrolled as a control in a pregnancy study. The chain recombines TRBV5-1 with TRBJ2-7; D remains ambiguous. The sample consisted of CD4+ T cells from peripheral blood mononuclear cells, taken in the first trimester of pregnancy. CDR3 in amino acids: CASSLTRSYEQYF. As DNA, the CDR3 is TGCGCCAGCAGCTTGACACGCTCCTACGAGCAGTACTTC.